This is a list of T cell receptor beta chains from one sample in a study of OX40 agonist ivuxolimab in advanced cancers. This table comes from immunoSEQ multiplex PCR, and its TCRdb copy is limited to in-frame clones, with some not included. The sample lists about 91,000 clones; around 83% were seen once. The material was CD4+ or CD8+ T cells sorted from blood, obtained in a trial of the OX40 agonist ivuxolimab. These receptors originate from an adult with an advanced solid tumor such as melanoma, head and neck, liver or kidney cancer. The CDR3 runs from the conserved cysteine through the conserved F or W. The D gene is left open where the match is weak. Where a row states a size, it is once, few, many or the class of an expanded clone; other rows omit it.

>TRBV5-1|TRBD1|TRBJ1-4|-
TGCGCCAGCAGCTGGACAGGTGCTGAAAAACTGTTTTTT
CASSWTGAEKLFF
>TRBV5-5|-|TRBJ1-1|-
TGTGCCAGCAGCCTTGTCGGTGTGGGAGCTTTCTTT
CASSLVGVGAFF
>TRBV7-6|-|TRBJ1-1|-
TGTGCCAGCAGCCTTAACCCAGATGAAGCTTTCTTT
CASSLNPDEAFF
>TRBV5-1|TRBD1|TRBJ1-3|once
TGCGCCAGCAGCGAGATGACAGGGGGCACAAACACCATATATTTT
CASSEMTGGTNTIYF
>TRBV5-1|TRBD2|TRBJ2-5|-
TGCGCCAGCAGCCTAGGACTAGCCCGGGGAGAGGAGACCCAGTACTTC
CASSLGLARGEETQYF
>TRBV11-2|TRBD1|TRBJ2-2|-
TGTGCCAGCAGTCCTTACCTGGGGACAGGGAGGAACACCGGGGAGCTGTTTTTT
CASSPYLGTGRNTGELFF
>TRBV7-9|-|TRBJ2-7|-
TGTGCCAGCAGCCTAGTGGGGAAAACCTACGAGCAGTACTTC
CASSLVGKTYEQYF
>TRBV27|-|TRBJ2-6|-
TGTGCCAGCAGTCCCCTCAGAGACTCTGGGGCCAACGTCCTGACTTTC
CASSPLRDSGANVLTF
>TRBV14|-|TRBJ1-2|few
TGTGCCAGCAGCCAAAGTACCCCGAGGGGGGGTCGTGGCTACACCTTC
CASSQSTPRGGRGYTF
>TRBV2|-|TRBJ1-4|-
TGTGCCAGCACAAAGGGCCTGTCAACTAATGAAAAACTGTTTTTT
CASTKGLSTNEKLFF
>TRBV2|TRBD1|TRBJ2-5|-
TGTGCCAGCACTTATGGCAGGGGGCAAGAGACCCAGTACTTC
CASTYGRGQETQYF
>TRBV5-1|-|TRBJ2-5|-
TGCGCCAGCAGCCCCAGTGGGACACCTAGACAAGAGACCCAGTACTTC
CASSPSGTPRQETQYF
>TRBV7-2|TRBD1|TRBJ2-7|-
TGTGCCAGCAGCCCGGACAGGGGGCTGTCCTACGAGCAGTACTTC
CASSPDRGLSYEQYF
>TRBV4-1|-|TRBJ2-4|-
TGCGCCAGCAGCCCCCGGTCTGGGGGCTTAATGGCCAAAAACATTCAGTACTTC
CASSPRSGGLMAKNIQYF
>TRBV10-1|-|TRBJ2-6|few
TGCGCCAGCATCGGACACTACTCTGGGGCCAACGTCCTGACTTTC
CASIGHYSGANVLTF
>TRBV5-4|TRBD1|TRBJ1-2|-
TGTGCCAGCAGCGCCGGGACAGGGACTAACTATGGCTACACCTTC
CASSAGTGTNYGYTF
>TRBV5-1|-|TRBJ1-1|-
TGCGCCAGCAGCTTGGATGGAGAGGTAATGAACACTGAAGCTTTCTTT
CASSLDGEVMNTEAFF
>TRBV5-1|TRBD1|TRBJ2-7|-
TGCGCCAGCAGCGAGACCCCCGGGACAGGGGGTTACGAGCAGTACTTC
CASSETPGTGGYEQYF
>TRBV28|-|TRBJ1-6|-
TGTGCCAGCAGCCGAGGACACATTAATTCACCCCTCCACTTT
CASSRGHINSPLHF
>TRBV30|-|TRBJ1-3|-
TGTGCCTGGGGGTCCCGGGACCTACGCTCTGGAAACACCATATATTTT
CAWGSRDLRSGNTIYF
>TRBV30|-|TRBJ1-1|-
TGTGCCTGGCAGCTGACTGAAGCTTTCTTT
CAWQLTEAFF
>TRBV29-1|TRBD1|TRBJ2-2|-
TGCAGCGTTGCCCCGGACAGGGCGGCCGGGGAGCTGTTTTTT
CSVAPDRAAGELFF
>TRBV28|-|TRBJ2-7|-
TGTGCCAGCACTCCGTCGCGAGGACTCCCAACCTACGAGCAGTACTTC
CASTPSRGLPTYEQYF
>TRBV5-1|-|TRBJ1-1|few
TGCGCCAGCAGCTTGGGCGGGTTCACTGAAGCTTTCTTT
CASSLGGFTEAFF